The 22 T cell receptor beta chains listed next were all sequenced from one sample in a study of beta chain features in type 1 diabetes. The entirety of the isolated RNA underwent reverse transcription, so expressed TCRB transcripts were sequenced. The table came from immunoSEQ multiplex PCR; TCRdb's copy has only in-frame clones and leaves some out. The table records under 950,000 clones, roughly 17% of them present only once. Sequencing was done on a sample of naive CD4+ T cells from blood. The receptors shown here come from a young woman in good health.

This chain uses TRBV20-1 with TRBJ2-7, with D uncertain. Trimming shortened V by 6 bases and J by 4 bases, and 10 bases separated the two germline ends. The germline CDR1 and CDR2 sequences are DFQATT and SNEGSKA (reference sequence). This CDR3 comprises 11 residues. CDR3 residues: CSALLRYEQYF. The CDR3 DNA is TGCAGTGCCCTTCTCCGGTACGAGCAGTACTTC.

The table lists this clone with a few counts. The genes are TRBV9 and TRBJ2-7; TRBD1 or TRBD2 may be the D gene (5 bases each). Trimming pared 2 bases from V and 3 bases from J, leaving 9 bases between. Germline CDR1 is SGDLS and CDR2 is YYNGEE. This CDR3 has 13 amino acids. CDR3 loop: CASSVSGSYEQYF. Written as DNA, the CDR3 is TGTGCCAGCAGCGTCTCAGGGAGCTACGAGCAGTACTTC. Filled out from reference TRBV9 and TRBJ2-7, the complete variable domain reads DSGVTQTPKHLITATGQRVTLRCSPRSGDLSVYWYQQSLDQGLQFLIQYYNGEERAKGNILERFSAQQFPDLHSELNLSSLELGDSALYFCASSVSGSYEQYFGPGTRLTVT.

This chain connects TRBV18 to TRBJ2-7, with TRBD1 matching over 10 bases. The V segment lost 3 bases and the J segment 6 bases; nucleotides outside the gene matches: 8. CDR1 KGHSH and CDR2 LQKENI come from the germline V gene. The CDR3 covers 15 residues. The CDR3 nucleotides read TGTGCCAGCTCACCCGGGACAGGGGTTCTTCGCGAGCAGTACTTC. Translation: CASSPGTGVLREQYF.

Comment on this clone: This same CDR3 is encoded by further DNA sequences in the sample. This chain connects TRBV7-8 to TRBJ2-7, with D hard to call. Germline V gene lookup returns CDR1 SGHVS and CDR2 FQNEAQ. Trimming left V 0 bases short and J 0 bases short, with 3 bases between. The CDR3 has 13 residues. CDR3 DNA sequence: TGTGCCAGCAGCTTAGCCAGCTCCTACGAGCAGTACTTC. Amino acids: CASSLASSYEQYF.

This clone turned up a few times. The chain links TRBV2 to TRBJ1-5, with TRBD1 matching over 8 bases. V lost 8 bases, J lost 9 bases, and 12 bases stayed unmatched. CDR1 and CDR2 (germline): SNHLY, FYNNEI. This CDR3 is 14 amino acids long. The CDR3 loop reads CASAGTGPVMPQHF. DNA for the CDR3: TGTGCCAGCGCGGGGACAGGCCCTGTGATGCCCCAGCATTTT.

This clone was counted a few times. V is TRBV7-2 and J is TRBJ2-3; 14 bases are shared with TRBD2. Trimming took 4 bases from V and 4 from J; bases not matched to a gene: 7. The germline V gene encodes CDR1 SGHTA and CDR2 FQGNSA. The CDR3 is 17 amino acids. CDR3 amino acids: CASSSPGTSGRPDTQYF. CDR3 DNA: TGTGCCAGCAGCTCCCCCGGGACTAGCGGGAGACCAGATACGCAGTATTTT. Complete variable domain (other parts from reference TRBV7-2 and TRBJ2-3): GAGVSQSPSNKVTEKGKDVELRCDPISGHTALYWYRQSLGQGLEFLIYFQGNSAPDKSGLPSDRFSAERTGGSVSTLTIQRTQQEDSAVYLCASSSPGTSGRPDTQYFGPGTRLTVL.

This clone has only a few counts. This CDR3 is CASSSQGAGANVLTF. CDR3 DNA: TGTGCCAGCAGCTCCCAAGGGGCTGGGGCCAACGTCCTGACTTTC. The genes are TRBV7-3 and TRBJ2-6; tentatively, D is TRBD1 (5 bases). V lost 4 bases, J lost 2 bases, and 9 bases lay in between. There are 15 residues in the CDR3. Germline lookup yields CDR1 SGHTA and CDR2 FQGTGA.

The chain links TRBV29-1 to TRBJ1-5; no reliable D call. The V end was cut by 4 bases, the J end by 4 bases, with 11 bases between. This CDR3 has 13 residues. From germline, CDR1 is SQVTM and CDR2 ANQGSEA. The CDR3 DNA reads as TGCAGCGTTGCGGACGGTAATAATCAGCCCCAGCATTTT. This encodes CSVADGNNQPQHF.

Regarding this clone: Other DNA sequences of this sample code for an identical CDR3. The rearrangement uses TRBV9 and TRBJ2-3; D remains unclear. Germline V gene lookup returns CDR1 SGDLS and CDR2 YYNGEE. The CDR3 has 14 amino acids. V lost 0 bases and J lost 0, with 5 bases in between. The CDR3 DNA reads as TGTGCCAGCAGCGTAGTTGGGAGCACAGATACGCAGTATTTT. Its translation: CASSVVGSTDTQYF.

The chain recombines TRBV6-6 with TRBJ2-7; unclear D gene. V lost 2 bases and J lost 6, with 17 bases in between. CDR1 MNHNY and CDR2 SVGAGI come from the germline V gene (reference sequence). The CDR3 length is 15 residues. The chain's CDR3 is CASSYRAGAKREQYF. As DNA, the CDR3 is TGTGCCAGCAGTTACCGAGCCGGAGCAAAGCGCGAGCAGTACTTC.

The genes are TRBV7-9 and TRBJ2-7, with D perhaps matching TRBD1 or TRBD2 (5 bases each). The length of the CDR3 is 14 residues. CDR1 and CDR2 (germline): SEHNR, FQNEAQ (reference sequence). V lost 5 bases and J lost 3, with 14 bases in between. DNA for the CDR3: TGTGCCAGCAGCCCCGGGACCCCCGGCTACGAGCAGTACTTC. This codes for CASSPGTPGYEQYF.

This clone was observed a handful of times. V usage is TRBV4-3 and J usage is TRBJ2-2, with TRBD1 as a possible D gene (6 bases). V was trimmed by 3 bases and J by 0 bases, leaving 11 bases between them. The CDR3 loop spans 16 amino acids. The germline V gene has CDR1 LGHNA and CDR2 YSLEER. CDR3 nucleotides: TGCGCCAGCAGCCAGACCCGACAGGCGAACACCGGGGAGCTGTTTTTT. Its translation: CASSQTRQANTGELFF.

The CDR3 nucleotides read TGTGCCAGTAAGTCGCGAGGGCTAGCCAAAAACATTCAGTACTTC. This sequence encodes CASKSRGLAKNIQYF. V gene TRBV19 combines with J gene TRBJ2-4; the D gene is possibly TRBD2 (5 bases). This CDR3 has 15 amino acids. The germline V and J ends were trimmed by 7 bases and 0 bases, with 13 bases remaining between them. Looked up from germline, CDR1 is LNHDA and CDR2 is SQIVND (reference sequence).

This rearrangement joins TRBV4-3 to TRBJ2-7; 9 bases align to TRBD2. This CDR3 is built from 16 residues. Trimming at V came to 0 bases and at J to 0 bases, leaving 3 bases not matched to a gene. The germline CDR1 and CDR2 sequences are LGHNA and YSLEER. CDR3 coding DNA: TGCGCCAGCAGCCAAGAGCTACTAGCGGGCTCCTACGAGCAGTACTTC. Its protein product is CASSQELLAGSYEQYF.

This clone was observed a few times. The chain uses TRBV28 and TRBJ1-2; D is uncertain. Germline lookup yields CDR1 MDHEN and CDR2 SYDVKM. The CDR3 runs 16 residues. V lost 2 bases, J lost 2 bases, and 15 bases lay in between. In DNA, the CDR3 is TGTGCCAGCAGTTTAATTGACGGGTTCCAAAACTATGGCTACACCTTC. Amino acids: CASSLIDGFQNYGYTF.

Comments on this clone: One end of the junction does not line up with germline, which may come from a read error. In the same sample, other DNA sequences code for this CDR3. The chain carries TRBV19 and TRBJ2-2; 8 bases are shared with TRBD2. The germline V gene has CDR1 LNHDA and CDR2 SQIVND (reference sequence). CDR3 length equals 15 residues. In DNA, the CDR3 is TGTGCCAGTACCGCCCCGGGACTAGTCACCGGGGAGCTGTTTTTC. It specifies CASTAPGLVTGELFF.

In this sample, this clone turned up a few times. The chain employs TRBV4-1 and TRBJ1-1, with D possibly being TRBD1 (5 bases). Germline assignment: CDR1 MGHRA and CDR2 YSYEKL. There are 14 residues in the CDR3. V gave up 1 base and J gave up 5 bases, with 11 bases separating them. CDR3 nucleotide sequence: TGCGCCAGCAGCCAAGTTTATCAGGGAACTGAAGCTTTCTTT. It translates to CASSQVYQGTEAFF.

This clone was seen a handful of times. The chain combines TRBV4-3 with TRBJ1-1; D remains ambiguous. The germline gives CDR1 LGHNA, CDR2 YSLEER. V was shortened by 4 bases and J by 4 bases, with 16 bases between the two germline ends. This CDR3 contains 15 residues. The CDR3 region has the DNA TGCGCCAGCAGCCGCTTAGGACGGGTGAGCACTGAAGCTTTCTTT. This sequence encodes CASSRLGRVSTEAFF.

This sequence joins TRBV28 and TRBJ1-2, with D perhaps TRBD1 (6 bases). V lost 1 base to trimming and J lost 2 bases, with 11 bases between them. The length of the CDR3 is 15 residues. Germline loops: CDR1 MDHEN, CDR2 SYDVKM. The CDR3 is CASSLYGRGNYGYTF. The CDR3 nucleotides are TGTGCCAGCAGTTTATATGGCAGGGGAAACTATGGCTACACCTTC.

This clone has more than one count but fewer than ten. The chain carries TRBV29-1 and TRBJ1-2, with a possible D match to TRBD1 (6 bases). Germline CDR1 reads SQVTM; CDR2 reads ANQGSEA. This CDR3 contains 13 residues. The V and J ends lost 3 bases and 4 bases respectively, with 12 bases between them. The CDR3 region is CSVDQGSLYGYTF. The CDR3 region has the DNA TGCAGCGTTGATCAGGGGTCCCTCTATGGCTACACCTTC.

This clone was counted only a few times. The chain couples TRBV4-2 to TRBJ2-4, with TRBD2 matching 13 bases. The CDR3 consists of 16 residues. The J segment lost 8 bases and the V segment lost 3 bases, leaving 7 bases of the junction unmatched. Germline assignment: CDR1 LGHNA and CDR2 YNFKEQ. The CDR3 bases are TGTGCCAGCAGCCAGGAGCCGGGACTAGCGGGATACATTCAGTACTTC. Amino acid sequence: CASSQEPGLAGYIQYF.

The V and J genes are TRBV18 and TRBJ2-1; D not resolved. V lost 6 bases to trimming and J lost 5 bases, with 14 bases between them. Germline CDR1 reads KGHSH; CDR2 reads LQKENI. The CDR3 runs 14 residues. This chain's CDR3 is CASSKTGSDNEQFF. DNA of the CDR3: TGTGCCAGCTCGAAGACCGGGTCCGACAATGAGCAGTTCTTC.